A selection of T cell receptor beta chains follows, all from one sample in a study of T cell changes during pregnancy in multiple sclerosis. Profiled with immunoSEQ multiplex PCR; TCRdb holds only in-frame clones, not every one. Among about 38,000 clones listed, around 91% were seen once. This specimen consisted of CD4+ T cells from peripheral blood mononuclear cells, obtained in the second trimester of pregnancy. The source is a female donor with multiple sclerosis, enrolled in a pregnancy study. Each CDR3 is given with its conserved first and last residue. D genes are given only for firm matches. The size of a clone is reported for some rows only, either as once, few or many, or as a class for expanded clones.

D,J,V,size,DNA,CDR3
-,TRBJ2-1,TRBV5-4,-,TGTGCCAGCAGCAACGAAAAACCGGTGAATGAGCAGTTCTTC,CASSNEKPVNEQFF
-,TRBJ1-1,TRBV5-6,-,TGTGCCAGCAGCTTGGCCCCAGGATCGGGGGCTTTCTTT,CASSLAPGSGAFF
TRBD1,TRBJ2-2,TRBV7-8,-,TGTGCCAGCAGCAACCTACAGGGGACCGGGGAGCTGTTTTTT,CASSNLQGTGELFF
TRBD1,TRBJ2-2,TRBV28,-,TGTGCCAGCAGACTGACAGGGGTAGGTTCCGGGGAGCTGTTTTTT,CASRLTGVGSGELFF
-,TRBJ2-1,TRBV18,once,TGTGCCAGCTCACCCCGGGACTTCGGGGATGAGCAGTTCTTC,CASSPRDFGDEQFF
-,TRBJ2-5,TRBV5-4,-,TGTGCCAGCAGCTTGGAGAGGAACTCCCAAGAGACCCAGTACTTC,CASSLERNSQETQYF
TRBD1,TRBJ1-2,TRBV28,-,TGTGCCAGCGTTAGGGGGACAGGCTTAGTCGGCTACACCTTC,CASVRGTGLVGYTF
-,TRBJ2-5,TRBV19,once,TGTGCCAGTAGTTGGCTAGGAAAAGAGACCCAGTACTTC,CASSWLGKETQYF
-,TRBJ1-4,TRBV25-1,few,TGTGCCAGCAGTGCCCGTCGGGGCAGGGGAGAGGAAAAACTGTTTTTT,CASSARRGRGEEKLFF
-,TRBJ2-3,TRBV7-6,-,TGTGCCAGCAGCTTAGTTGGTATCCGGACAGATACGCAGTATTTT,CASSLVGIRTDTQYF
-,TRBJ2-2,TRBV7-2,-,TGTGCCAGCAGCTTACGCCAGGGAAGGTCCGGGGAGCTGTTTTTT,CASSLRQGRSGELFF
-,TRBJ1-1,TRBV4-2,-,TGTGCCAGCAGCCAAGTTTCACAGCTTGAAGCTTTCTTT,CASSQVSQLEAFF
TRBD1,TRBJ2-7,TRBV25-1,-,TGTGCCAGCAGTGGGGGCGGGACAGGGGAGTACGAGCAGTACTTC,CASSGGGTGEYEQYF
TRBD1,TRBJ2-7,TRBV19,-,TGTGCCAGTAGTCTCGAGACAGGGACACCCTACGAGCAGTACTTC,CASSLETGTPYEQYF
TRBD2,TRBJ2-1,TRBV11-2,-,TGTGCCAGCAGCTTAGAGGGGGGACTAGCGGGAGTGAACCGAAATGAGCAGTTCTTC,CASSLEGGLAGVNRNEQFF
TRBD1,TRBJ1-5,TRBV6-1,-,TGTGCCAGCAGTGGACAGGGGGCTTTAAATCAGCCCCAGCATTTT,CASSGQGALNQPQHF
-,TRBJ1-1,TRBV7-8,-,TGTGCCAGCAGCTTAGTCAGCACTGAAGCTTTCTTT,CASSLVSTEAFF
TRBD1,TRBJ2-7,TRBV5-1,-,TGCGCCAGCAGCTTGGGAGGACAGGGGATGGACGAGCAGTACTTC,CASSLGGQGMDEQYF
-,TRBJ1-4,TRBV28,-,TGTGCCAGCAGTTTCCTGGGACTTCCCGCAACTAATGAAAAACTGTTTTTT,CASSFLGLPATNEKLFF
-,TRBJ1-5,TRBV6-5,-,TGTGCCAGCAGCTATGACAGGTGGAGCAATCAGCCCCAGCATTTT,CASSYDRWSNQPQHF
-,TRBJ2-5,TRBV6-1,once,TGTGCCAGCAGTGTAGACTGGGTTAGCGAGACCCAGTACTTC,CASSVDWVSETQYF
TRBD2,TRBJ2-1,TRBV7-9,-,TGTGCCAGCAGCCGTTCGGGCCTAGCGGGGACAAGCTCCTACAATGAGCAGTTCTTC,CASSRSGLAGTSSYNEQFF
-,TRBJ2-7,TRBV4-3,once,TGCGCCAGCAGCCCGGACATCCTCTCCTACGAGCAGTACTTC,CASSPDILSYEQYF
TRBD2,TRBJ2-1,TRBV6-5,-,TGTGCCAGCAGGAACAGCGGGGCAACCTACAATGAGCAGTTCTTC,CASRNSGATYNEQFF
-,TRBJ1-4,TRBV4-3,-,TGCGCCAGCAGCCTTTCCAGGGGCCGCGGGGAAAAACTGTTTTTT,CASSLSRGRGEKLFF
-,TRBJ1-2,TRBV5-4,-,TGTGCCAGCAGCTTTGAACACTCCGGGGGCTACACCTTC,CASSFEHSGGYTF
TRBD1,TRBJ2-1,TRBV9,few,TGTGCCAGCAGCGTAGAACAGGGGATCCATGAGCAGTTCTTC,CASSVEQGIHEQFF
-,TRBJ1-5,TRBV5-6,-,TGTGCCAGCAGCTCACGACGGGGGGGCCAGCCCCAGCATTTT,CASSSRRGGQPQHF
-,TRBJ1-2,TRBV28,-,TGTGCCAGCAGTTTAGTCGGCGGTGGCTACACCTTC,CASSLVGGGYTF